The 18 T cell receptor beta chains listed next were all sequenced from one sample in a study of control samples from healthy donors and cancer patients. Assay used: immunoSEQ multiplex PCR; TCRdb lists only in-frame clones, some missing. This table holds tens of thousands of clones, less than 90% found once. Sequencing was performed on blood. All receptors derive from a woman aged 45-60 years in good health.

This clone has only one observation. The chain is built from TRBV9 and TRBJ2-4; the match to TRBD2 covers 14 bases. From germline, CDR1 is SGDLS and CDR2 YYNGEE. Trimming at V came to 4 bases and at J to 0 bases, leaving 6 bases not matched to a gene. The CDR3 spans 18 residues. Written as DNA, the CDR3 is TGTGCCAGCAGCCCCGGGACTAGCGGGAGTTTAGCCAAAAACATTCAGTACTTC. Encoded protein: CASSPGTSGSLAKNIQYF. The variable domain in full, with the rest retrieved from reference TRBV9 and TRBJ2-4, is DSGVTQTPKHLITATGQRVTLRCSPRSGDLSVYWYQQSLDQGLQFLIQYYNGEERAKGNILERFSAQQFPDLHSELNLSSLELGDSALYFCASSPGTSGSLAKNIQYFGAGTRLSVL.

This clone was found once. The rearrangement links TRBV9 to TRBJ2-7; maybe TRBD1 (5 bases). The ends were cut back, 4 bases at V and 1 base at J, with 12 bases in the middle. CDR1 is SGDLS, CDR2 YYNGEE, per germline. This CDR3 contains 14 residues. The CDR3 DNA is TGTGCCAGCAGCACCCGTTCAGGGTCCTACGAGCAGTACTTC. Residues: CASSTRSGSYEQYF.

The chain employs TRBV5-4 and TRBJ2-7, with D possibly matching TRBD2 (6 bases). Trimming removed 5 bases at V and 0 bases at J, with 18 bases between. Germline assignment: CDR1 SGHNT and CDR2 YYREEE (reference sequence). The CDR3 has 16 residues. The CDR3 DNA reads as TGTGCCAGCAGGCCATATTCCGGGACTGCCTCCTACGAGCAGTACTTC. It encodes CASRPYSGTASYEQYF.

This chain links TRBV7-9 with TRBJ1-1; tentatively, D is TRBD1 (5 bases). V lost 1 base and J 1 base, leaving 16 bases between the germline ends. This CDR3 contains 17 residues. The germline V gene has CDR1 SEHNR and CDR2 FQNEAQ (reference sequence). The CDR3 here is CASSLDRAGAPNTEAFF. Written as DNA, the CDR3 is TGTGCCAGCAGCTTAGACCGCGCCGGGGCCCCGAACACTGAAGCTTTCTTT.

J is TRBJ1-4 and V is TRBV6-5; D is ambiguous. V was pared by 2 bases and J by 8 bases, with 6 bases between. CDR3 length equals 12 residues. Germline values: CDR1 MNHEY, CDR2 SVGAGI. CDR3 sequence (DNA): TGTGCCAGCAGTTACGATGCCGAAAAACTGTTTTTT. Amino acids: CASSYDAEKLFF.

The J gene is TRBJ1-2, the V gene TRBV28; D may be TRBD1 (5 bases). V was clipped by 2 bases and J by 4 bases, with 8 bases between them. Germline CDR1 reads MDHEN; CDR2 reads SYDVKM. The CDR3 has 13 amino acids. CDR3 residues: CASSLKTVYGYTF. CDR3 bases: TGTGCCAGCAGTTTAAAGACAGTCTATGGCTACACCTTC.

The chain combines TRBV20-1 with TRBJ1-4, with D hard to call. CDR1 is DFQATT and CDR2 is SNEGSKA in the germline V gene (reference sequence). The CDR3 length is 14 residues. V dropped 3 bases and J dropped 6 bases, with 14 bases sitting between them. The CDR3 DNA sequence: TGCAGTGCTAGTCAAAGACGCCAGGATGAAAAACTGTTTTTT. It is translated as CSASQRRQDEKLFF.

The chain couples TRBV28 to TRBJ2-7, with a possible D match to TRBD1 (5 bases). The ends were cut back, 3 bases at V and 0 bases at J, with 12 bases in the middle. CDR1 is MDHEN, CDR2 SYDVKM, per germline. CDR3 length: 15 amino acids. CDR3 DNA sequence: TGTGCCAGCAGTTTTTTTGGGGCTGCCTCCTACGAGCAGTACTTC. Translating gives CASSFFGAASYEQYF.

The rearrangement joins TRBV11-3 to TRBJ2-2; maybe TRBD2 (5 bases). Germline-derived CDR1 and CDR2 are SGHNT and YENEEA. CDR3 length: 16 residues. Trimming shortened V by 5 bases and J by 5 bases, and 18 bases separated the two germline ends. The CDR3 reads CASSPASGSQTGELFF. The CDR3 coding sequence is TGTGCCAGCAGCCCAGCGAGTGGGAGCCAGACCGGGGAGCTGTTTTTT.

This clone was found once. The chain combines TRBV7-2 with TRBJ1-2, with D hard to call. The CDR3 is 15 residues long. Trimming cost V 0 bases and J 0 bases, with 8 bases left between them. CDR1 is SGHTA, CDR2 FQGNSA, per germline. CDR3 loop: CASSLAASTNYGYTF. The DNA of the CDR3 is TGTGCCAGCAGCTTAGCTGCCAGCACTAACTATGGCTACACCTTC.

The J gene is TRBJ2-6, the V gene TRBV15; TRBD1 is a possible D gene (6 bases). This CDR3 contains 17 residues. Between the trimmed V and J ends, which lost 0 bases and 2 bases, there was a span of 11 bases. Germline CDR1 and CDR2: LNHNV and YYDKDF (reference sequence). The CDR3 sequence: CATSRDQGYTGANVLTF. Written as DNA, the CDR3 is TGTGCCACCAGCAGAGATCAGGGGTACACTGGGGCCAACGTCCTGACTTTC.

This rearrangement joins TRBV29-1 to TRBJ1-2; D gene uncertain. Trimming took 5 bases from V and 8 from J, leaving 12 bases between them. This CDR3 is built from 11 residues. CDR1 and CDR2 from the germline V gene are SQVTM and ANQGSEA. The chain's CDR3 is CSVPGLRGYTF. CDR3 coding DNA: TGCAGCGTTCCCGGTCTTAGGGGCTACACCTTC.

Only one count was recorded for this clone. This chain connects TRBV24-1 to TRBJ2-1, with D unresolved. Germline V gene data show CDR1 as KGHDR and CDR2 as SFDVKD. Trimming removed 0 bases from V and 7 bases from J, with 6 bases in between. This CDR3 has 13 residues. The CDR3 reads CATSDLQRNEQFF. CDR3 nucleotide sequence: TGTGCCACCAGTGATTTGCAGAGGAATGAGCAGTTCTTC.

The CDR3 DNA is TGTGCCAGCTCACCTCCCGGCTGGAGGTACACCGGGGAGCTGTTTTTT. Translation gives CASSPPGWRYTGELFF. The rearrangement joins TRBV18 to TRBJ2-2; possible D gene TRBD2, 5 bases. The V gene lost 3 bases and the J gene lost 3 bases, with 14 bases spanning the gap. Germline loops: CDR1 KGHSH, CDR2 LQKENI. The CDR3 covers 16 residues.

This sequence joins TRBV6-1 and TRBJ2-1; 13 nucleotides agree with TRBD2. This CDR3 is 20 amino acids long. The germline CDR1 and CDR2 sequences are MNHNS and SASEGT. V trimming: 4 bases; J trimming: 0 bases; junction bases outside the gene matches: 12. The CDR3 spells CASSVLGLAGALSSYNEQFF. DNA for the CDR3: TGTGCCAGCAGTGTCCTCGGACTAGCGGGAGCCCTCAGCTCCTACAATGAGCAGTTCTTC.

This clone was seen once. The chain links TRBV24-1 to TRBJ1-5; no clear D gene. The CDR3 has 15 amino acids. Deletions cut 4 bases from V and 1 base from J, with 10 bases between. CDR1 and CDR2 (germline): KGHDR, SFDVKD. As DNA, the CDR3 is TGTGCCACCAGTGAGTCGGGAGGAAGCAATCAGCCCCAGCATTTT. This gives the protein CATSESGGSNQPQHF.

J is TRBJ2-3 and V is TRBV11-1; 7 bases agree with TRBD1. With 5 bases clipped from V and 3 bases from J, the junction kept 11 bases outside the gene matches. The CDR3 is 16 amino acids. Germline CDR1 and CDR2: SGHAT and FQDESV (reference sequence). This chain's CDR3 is CASSLGFAGGTDTQYF. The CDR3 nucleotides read TGTGCCAGCAGCCTTGGCTTCGCAGGGGGAACAGATACGCAGTATTTT.

Here the CDR3 DNA reads TGTGCCAGCAACAGGGAAGGGACTGAAGCTTTCTTT. Protein: CASNREGTEAFF. The chain joins TRBV6-1 to TRBJ1-1; D might be TRBD1 (6 bases). Germline V gene sequence: CDR1 MNHNS, CDR2 SASEGT. This CDR3 has 12 amino acids. Trimming cost V 7 bases and J 5 bases, with 11 bases left between them.